This T cell receptor beta chain originates from a study of cytomegalovirus exposure and HLA in healthy donors. Looked up from germline, CDR1 is MNHNS and CDR2 is SASEGT. V gave up 5 bases and J gave up 5 bases, with 9 bases separating them. This CDR3 has 12 residues. Here immunoSEQ multiplex PCR was the method, and the copy in TCRdb shows in-frame clones only, minus some. The table shows 150,000 to 200,000 clones, with less than 85% occurring only once. The source is a man aged 18 to 35 in good health and CMV-seropositive. Sequencing input: PBMCs. This rearrangement joins TRBV6-1 to TRBJ2-5; D ambiguous. The DNA of the CDR3 is TGTGCCAGCAGTCCACTCGGGGAGACCCAGTACTTC. Protein sequence: CASSPLGETQYF.